The clone carrying this T cell receptor beta chain was recorded many times. What it recognizes is unknown. TCRdb reprocessed the 5' RACE reads with MiXCR, giving one entry per CDR3 protein. The sample has approximately 20,000 distinct CDR3 sequences; roughly 17% are singletons. The data derive from a study of neurological immune-mediated disorders. Findings of the study overall: Private repertoires in all groups were suggested, as expanded clones shared no CDR3 amino acid sequences across subjects.

For the sorted libraries, roughly 1.1 million CD4+ or CD8+ T cells were used. The CDR3 has 13 amino acids. Germline V gene data show CDR1 as MNHEY and CDR2 as SMNVEV (reference sequence). Deletions cut 3 bases from V and 2 bases from J, with 8 bases between. This chain uses TRBV27 with TRBJ2-7; D is unclear. Material for sequencing was CD8+ T cells from blood. This receptor was identified in a young woman with multiple sclerosis. In DNA form, the CDR3 reads TGTGCCAGCAGTTTCGCCTTCCCCTACGAGCAGTACTTC. This sequence encodes CASSFAFPYEQYF.